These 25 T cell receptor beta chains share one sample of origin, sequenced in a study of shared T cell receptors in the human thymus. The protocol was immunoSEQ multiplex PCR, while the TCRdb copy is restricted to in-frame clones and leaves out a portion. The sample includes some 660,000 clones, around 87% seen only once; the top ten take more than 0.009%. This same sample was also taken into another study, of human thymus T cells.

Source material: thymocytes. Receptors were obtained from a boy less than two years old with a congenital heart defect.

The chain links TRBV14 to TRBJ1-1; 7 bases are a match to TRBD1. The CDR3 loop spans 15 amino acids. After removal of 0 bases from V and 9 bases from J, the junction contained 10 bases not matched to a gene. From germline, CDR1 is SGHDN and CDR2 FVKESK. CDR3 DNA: TGTGCCAGCAGCCAAGATCTCACCGGGACAGACAAAGCTTTCTTT. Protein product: CASSQDLTGTDKAFF. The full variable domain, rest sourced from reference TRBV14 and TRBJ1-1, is EAGVTQFPSHSVIEKGQTVTLRCDPISGHDNLYWYRRVMGKEIKFLLHFVKESKQDESGMPNNRFLAERTGGTYSTLKVQPAELEDSGVYFCASSQDLTGTDKAFFGQGTRLTVV.

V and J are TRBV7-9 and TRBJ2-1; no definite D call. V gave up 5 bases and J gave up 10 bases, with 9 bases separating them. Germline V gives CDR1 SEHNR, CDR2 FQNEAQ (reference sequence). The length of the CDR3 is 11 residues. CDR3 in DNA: TGTGCCAGCAGCCCCGAGCTCGAGCAGTTCTTC. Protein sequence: CASSPELEQFF.

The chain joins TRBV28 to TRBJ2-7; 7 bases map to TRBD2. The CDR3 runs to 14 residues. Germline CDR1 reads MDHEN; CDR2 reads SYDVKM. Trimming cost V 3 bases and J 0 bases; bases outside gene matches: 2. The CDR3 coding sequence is TGTGCCAGCAGTTTGGGGAGGGACTCCTACGAGCAGTACTTC. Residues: CASSLGRDSYEQYF.

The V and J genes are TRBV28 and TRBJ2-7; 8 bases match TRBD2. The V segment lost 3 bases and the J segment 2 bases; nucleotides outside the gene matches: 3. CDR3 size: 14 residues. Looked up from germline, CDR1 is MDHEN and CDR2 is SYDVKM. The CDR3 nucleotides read TGTGCCAGCAGTTTGGGGCGGGGGGCCTACGAGCAGTACTTC. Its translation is CASSLGRGAYEQYF.

The CDR3 reads CASSLWTGNGELFF. In nucleotides, the CDR3 is TGTGCCAGCAGTTTATGGACAGGGAACGGGGAGCTGTTTTTT. The J gene is TRBJ2-2, the V gene TRBV28; 7 nucleotides line up with TRBD1. The CDR3 is 14 residues long. Germline V gene lookup returns CDR1 MDHEN and CDR2 SYDVKM. V shed 0 bases and J 7 bases; nucleotides not matched to a gene: 2.

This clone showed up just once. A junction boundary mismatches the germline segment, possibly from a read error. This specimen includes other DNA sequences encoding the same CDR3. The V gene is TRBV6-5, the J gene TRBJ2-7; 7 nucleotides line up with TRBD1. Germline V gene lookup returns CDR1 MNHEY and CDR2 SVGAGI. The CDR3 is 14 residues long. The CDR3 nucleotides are TGTGCCAGCAGTACCCCGAGGGGGCCCTACGAACAGTACTTC. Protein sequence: CASSTPRGPYEQYF.

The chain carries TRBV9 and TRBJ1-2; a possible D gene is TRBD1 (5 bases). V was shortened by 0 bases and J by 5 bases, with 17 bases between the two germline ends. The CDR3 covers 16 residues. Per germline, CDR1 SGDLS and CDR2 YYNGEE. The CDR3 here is CASSVGAGRNLYGYTF. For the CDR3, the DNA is TGTGCCAGCAGCGTAGGGGCGGGACGGAACTTATATGGCTACACCTTC.

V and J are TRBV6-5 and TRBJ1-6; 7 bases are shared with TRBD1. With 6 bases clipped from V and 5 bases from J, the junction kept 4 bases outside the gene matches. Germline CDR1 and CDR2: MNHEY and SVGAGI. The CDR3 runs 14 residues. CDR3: CASSWDRDNSPLHF. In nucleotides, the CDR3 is TGTGCCAGCAGCTGGGACAGAGATAATTCACCCCTCCACTTT.

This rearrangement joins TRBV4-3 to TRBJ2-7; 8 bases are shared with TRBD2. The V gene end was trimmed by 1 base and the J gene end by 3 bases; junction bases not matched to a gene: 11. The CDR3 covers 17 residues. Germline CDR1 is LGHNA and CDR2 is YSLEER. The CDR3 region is CASSQVFPGLGFYEQYF. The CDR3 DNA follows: TGCGCCAGCAGCCAAGTCTTCCCGGGACTAGGGTTCTACGAGCAGTACTTC.

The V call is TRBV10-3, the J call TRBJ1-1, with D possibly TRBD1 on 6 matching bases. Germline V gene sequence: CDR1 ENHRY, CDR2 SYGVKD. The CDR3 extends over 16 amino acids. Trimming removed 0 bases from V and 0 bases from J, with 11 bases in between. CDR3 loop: CAISESPTGVNTEAFF. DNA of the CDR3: TGTGCCATCAGTGAGTCCCCGACAGGTGTGAACACTGAAGCTTTCTTT.

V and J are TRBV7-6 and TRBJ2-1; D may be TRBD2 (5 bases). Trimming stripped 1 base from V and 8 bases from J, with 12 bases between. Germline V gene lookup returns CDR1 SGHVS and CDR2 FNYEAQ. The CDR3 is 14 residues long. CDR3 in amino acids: CASSLGGNGDEQFF. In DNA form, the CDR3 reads TGTGCCAGCAGCTTAGGAGGGAACGGGGATGAGCAGTTCTTC.

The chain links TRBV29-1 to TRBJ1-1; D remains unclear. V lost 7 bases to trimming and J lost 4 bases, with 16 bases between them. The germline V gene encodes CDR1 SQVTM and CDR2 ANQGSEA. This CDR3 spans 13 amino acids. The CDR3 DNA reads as TGCAGCGAAGACAAGGAGGTTGGCACTGAAGCTTTCTTT. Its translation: CSEDKEVGTEAFF.

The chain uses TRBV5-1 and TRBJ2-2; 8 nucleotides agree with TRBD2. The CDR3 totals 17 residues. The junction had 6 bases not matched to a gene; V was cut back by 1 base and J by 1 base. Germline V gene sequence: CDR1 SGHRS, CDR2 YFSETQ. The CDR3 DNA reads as TGCGCCAGCAGCTTGAAGCGGGAGCCCCTGAACACCGGGGAGCTGTTTTTT. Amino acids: CASSLKREPLNTGELFF.

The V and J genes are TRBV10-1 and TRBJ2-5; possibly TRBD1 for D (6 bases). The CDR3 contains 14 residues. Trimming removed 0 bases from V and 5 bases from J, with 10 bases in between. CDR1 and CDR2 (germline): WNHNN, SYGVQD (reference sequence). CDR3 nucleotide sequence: TGCGCCAGCAGTGAGTCACAGGGCTCTGAGACCCAGTACTTC. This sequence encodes CASSESQGSETQYF.

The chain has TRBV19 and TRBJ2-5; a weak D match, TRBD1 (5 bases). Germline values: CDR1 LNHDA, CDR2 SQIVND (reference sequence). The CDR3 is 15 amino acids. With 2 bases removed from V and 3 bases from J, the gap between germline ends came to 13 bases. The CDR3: CASSIRVLGEETQYF. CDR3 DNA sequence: TGTGCCAGTAGTATAAGGGTTTTAGGGGAAGAGACCCAGTACTTC.

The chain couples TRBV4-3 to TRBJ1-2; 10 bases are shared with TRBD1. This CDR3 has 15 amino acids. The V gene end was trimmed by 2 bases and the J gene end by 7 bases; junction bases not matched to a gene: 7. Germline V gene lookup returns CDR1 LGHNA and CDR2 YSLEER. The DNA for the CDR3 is TGCGCCAGCAGCCAATACCGGGACAGGGGACGTGGCTACACCTTC. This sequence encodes CASSQYRDRGRGYTF.

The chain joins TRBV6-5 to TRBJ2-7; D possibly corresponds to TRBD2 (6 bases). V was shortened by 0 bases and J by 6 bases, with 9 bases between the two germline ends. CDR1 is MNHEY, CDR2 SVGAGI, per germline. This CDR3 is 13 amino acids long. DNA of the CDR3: TGTGCCAGCAGTTACTCGGGGGGTCCCGAGCAGTACTTC. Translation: CASSYSGGPEQYF.

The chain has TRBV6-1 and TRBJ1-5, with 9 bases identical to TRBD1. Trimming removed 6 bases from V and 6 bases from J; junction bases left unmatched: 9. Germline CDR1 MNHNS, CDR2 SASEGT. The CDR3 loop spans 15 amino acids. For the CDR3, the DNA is TGTGCCAGCAGCCGGGACAGGGTAGAAGGTCAGCCCCAGCATTTT. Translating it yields CASSRDRVEGQPQHF.

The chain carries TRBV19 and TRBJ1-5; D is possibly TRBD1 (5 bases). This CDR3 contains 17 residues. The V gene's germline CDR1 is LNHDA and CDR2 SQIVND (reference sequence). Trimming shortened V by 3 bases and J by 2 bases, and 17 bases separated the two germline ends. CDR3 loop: CASSINPGRAGNQPQHF. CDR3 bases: TGTGCCAGTAGTATTAACCCAGGGAGGGCTGGCAATCAGCCCCAGCATTTT.

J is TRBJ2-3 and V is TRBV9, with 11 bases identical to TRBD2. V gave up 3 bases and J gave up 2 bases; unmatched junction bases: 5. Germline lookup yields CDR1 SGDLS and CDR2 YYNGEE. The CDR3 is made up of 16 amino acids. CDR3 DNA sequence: TGTGCCAGCAGCGGACTACTAGCGGGGGCCACAGATACGCAGTATTTT. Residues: CASSGLLAGATDTQYF.

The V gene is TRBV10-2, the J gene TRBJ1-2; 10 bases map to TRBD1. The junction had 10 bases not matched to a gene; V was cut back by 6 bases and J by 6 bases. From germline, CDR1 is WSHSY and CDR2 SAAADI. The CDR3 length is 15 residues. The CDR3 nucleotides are TGCGCCAGCAGCCCAGACAGGGGGCAACGTGATGGCTACACCTTC. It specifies CASSPDRGQRDGYTF.

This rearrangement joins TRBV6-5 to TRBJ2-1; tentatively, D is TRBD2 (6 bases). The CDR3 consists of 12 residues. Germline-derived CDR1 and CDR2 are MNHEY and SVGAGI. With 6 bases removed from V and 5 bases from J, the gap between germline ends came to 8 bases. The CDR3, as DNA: TGTGCCAGCAGCACGGGAGACAATGAGCAGTTCTTC. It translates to CASSTGDNEQFF.

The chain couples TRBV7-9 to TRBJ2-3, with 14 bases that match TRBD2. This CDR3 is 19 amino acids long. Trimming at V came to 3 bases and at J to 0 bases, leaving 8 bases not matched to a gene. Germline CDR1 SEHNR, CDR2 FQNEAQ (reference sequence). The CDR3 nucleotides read TGTGCCAGCAGCTTCAGCACGGGACTAGCGGGGGTTAGCACAGATACGCAGTATTTT. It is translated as CASSFSTGLAGVSTDTQYF.

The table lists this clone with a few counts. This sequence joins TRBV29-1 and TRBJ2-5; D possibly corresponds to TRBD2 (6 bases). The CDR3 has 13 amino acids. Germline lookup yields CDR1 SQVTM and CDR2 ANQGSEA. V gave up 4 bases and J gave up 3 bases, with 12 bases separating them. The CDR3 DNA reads TGCAGCGTTGGCAGGACTACCAAAGAGACCCAGTACTTC. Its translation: CSVGRTTKETQYF.

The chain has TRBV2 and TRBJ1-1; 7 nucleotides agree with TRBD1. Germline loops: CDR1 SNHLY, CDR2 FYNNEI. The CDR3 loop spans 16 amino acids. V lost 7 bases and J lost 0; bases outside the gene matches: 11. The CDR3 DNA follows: TGTGCCAGCACAGAACGGGACAGCCACATGAACACTGAAGCTTTCTTT. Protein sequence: CASTERDSHMNTEAFF.